What follows are 20 T cell receptor beta chains derived from one specimen sequenced in a study of blood T cell repertoires in COVID-19. Method: immunoSEQ multiplex PCR; TCRdb's copy keeps in-frame clones and lacks some. The sample has around 290,000 clones, roughly 87% seen once. Sequencing used PBMCs or T cells enriched from blood (not recorded which). These receptors originate from a woman younger than 45 who had recovered from COVID-19.

V is TRBV2 and J is TRBJ2-2, with TRBD2 matching over 12 bases. Looked up from germline, CDR1 is SNHLY and CDR2 is FYNNEI. This CDR3 spans 18 amino acids. The V segment lost 4 bases and the J segment 3 bases; nucleotides outside the gene matches: 9. CDR3 nucleotide sequence: TGTGCCAGCAGTGTTTCGACTAGCGGGAGAACGGACACCGGGGAGCTGTTTTTT. This sequence encodes CASSVSTSGRTDTGELFF.

This clone was detected a few times. The CDR3 loop reads CASRYGSSGNTIYF. For the CDR3, the DNA is TGTGCCAGCAGATACGGGTCCTCTGGAAACACCATATATTTT. V and J are TRBV2 and TRBJ1-3; D unresolved. With 6 bases removed from V and 0 bases from J, the gap between germline ends came to 9 bases. The CDR3 spans 14 residues. From germline, CDR1 is SNHLY and CDR2 FYNNEI.

This CDR3 is CSASARIKFGLSQFF. CDR3 in DNA: TGCAGTGCTAGTGCGCGCATAAAGTTCGGACTGTCGCAGTTCTTC. The rearrangement joins TRBV20-1 to TRBJ2-1; D may be TRBD2 (5 bases). CDR1 is DFQATT, CDR2 SNEGSKA, per germline (reference sequence). V shed 3 bases and J shed 12 bases, with 24 bases lying between them. There are 15 residues in the CDR3.

The chain recombines TRBV7-8 with TRBJ2-2; TRBD2 matches at 7 bases. The length of the CDR3 is 16 residues. V was pared by 4 bases and J by 2 bases, with 7 bases of the junction left unmatched. Looked up from germline, CDR1 is SGHVS and CDR2 is FQNEAQ. CDR3 DNA: TGTGCCAGCAGCTCCCTTGAGCGGGGTAACACCGGGGAGCTGTTTTTT. Translated, it gives CASSSLERGNTGELFF. The whole variable domain, remainder taken from reference TRBV7-8 and TRBJ2-2, is GAGVSQSPRYKVAKRGQDVALRCDPISGHVSLFWYQQALGQGPEFLTYFQNEAQLDKSGLPSDRFFAERPEGSVSTLKIQRTQQEDSAVYLCASSSLERGNTGELFFGEGSRLTVL.

V is TRBV28 and J is TRBJ2-3; 8 bases fit TRBD2. With 3 bases clipped from V and 3 bases from J, the junction kept 5 bases outside the gene matches. The CDR3 covers 15 residues. CDR1 is MDHEN, CDR2 SYDVKM, per germline. CDR3 DNA sequence: TGTGCCAGCAGTTTTCCCGGGAGGGCAACAGATACGCAGTATTTT. Its translation: CASSFPGRATDTQYF. The entire variable domain, with the rest obtained from reference TRBV28 and TRBJ2-3, is as follows: DVKVTQSSRYLVKRTGEKVFLECVQDMDHENMFWYRQDPGLGLRLIYFSYDVKMKEKGDIPEGYSVSREKKERFSLILESASTNQTSMYLCASSFPGRATDTQYFGPGTRLTVL.

A single count supports this clone. The rearrangement uses TRBV28 and TRBJ1-3; TRBD1 agrees at 10 bases. CDR1 MDHEN and CDR2 SYDVKM come from the germline V gene. V dropped 4 bases and J dropped 2; count of bases not matched to a gene: 11. The CDR3 extends over 18 amino acids. This CDR3 reads CASSSTQTGGRTGNTIYF. The CDR3 bases are TGTGCCAGCAGTTCGACCCAGACAGGGGGCAGGACTGGAAACACCATATATTTT.

This clone appeared a single time. The chain carries TRBV13 and TRBJ1-2; the match to TRBD1 covers 7 bases. Trimming removed 4 bases from V and 8 bases from J; junction bases left unmatched: 7. The germline V gene encodes CDR1 PRHDT and CDR2 FYEKMQ (reference sequence). The CDR3 covers 13 residues. As DNA, the CDR3 is TGTGCCAGCAGCTCATCCGGGACAGTAGGCTACACCTTC. Translation: CASSSSGTVGYTF.

The chain uses TRBV5-1 and TRBJ2-7; D might be TRBD1 (6 bases). Germline V lookup: CDR1 SGHRS, CDR2 YFSETQ. This CDR3 is 13 amino acids long. V shed 4 bases and J shed 3 bases, with 11 bases lying between them. CDR3 residues: CASSPRTVYEQYF. The CDR3 region has the DNA TGCGCCAGCAGCCCGAGGACAGTCTACGAGCAGTACTTC. Looking up the rest from reference TRBV5-1 and TRBJ2-7 gives the full variable domain: KAGVTQTPRYLIKTRGQQVTLSCSPISGHRSVSWYQQTPGQGLQFLFEYFSETQRNKGNFPGRFSGRQFSNSRSEMNVSTLELGDSALYLCASSPRTVYEQYFGPGTRLTVT.

This clone was recorded a few times. This chain uses TRBV7-3 with TRBJ2-3, with a weak D call TRBD1 (6 bases). The germline V and J ends were trimmed by 5 bases and 4 bases, with 10 bases remaining between them. CDR1 SGHTA and CDR2 FQGTGA come from the germline V gene. The CDR3 consists of 13 residues. The CDR3 reads CASSPRGADTQYF. CDR3 DNA: TGTGCCAGCAGCCCCAGGGGAGCAGATACGCAGTATTTT.

The V call is TRBV30, the J call TRBJ2-7; TRBD1 matches 7 bases. Trimming took 2 bases from V and 2 from J; bases not matched to a gene: 6. This CDR3 comprises 14 residues. Germline values: CDR1 GTSNPN, CDR2 SVGIG (reference sequence). The CDR3 loop reads CAWSTGAIPYEQYF. The CDR3 DNA follows: TGTGCCTGGAGTACAGGGGCCATACCCTACGAGCAGTACTTC.

The chain has TRBV18 and TRBJ1-2; no firm D call. The germline V and J ends were trimmed by 5 bases and 4 bases, with 11 bases remaining between them. Germline-derived CDR1 and CDR2 are KGHSH and LQKENI. The CDR3 totals 13 residues. The CDR3 coding sequence is TGTGCCAGCTCAGAGGGATTGGGCTATGGCTACACCTTC. It yields the protein CASSEGLGYGYTF.

The genes are TRBV27 and TRBJ1-5; 7 bases line up with TRBD1. The germline CDR1 and CDR2 sequences are MNHEY and SMNVEV (reference sequence). CDR3 length equals 16 residues. The V and J ends lost 2 bases and 0 bases, in that order; junction bases with no gene match: 4. CDR3 region: CASSLTGALSNQPQHF. The CDR3, as DNA: TGTGCCAGCAGTTTAACAGGGGCACTTAGCAATCAGCCCCAGCATTTT.

This clone came up once. The CDR3 region is CAINAGTGGIPAEAFF. CDR3 in DNA: TGTGCCATCAACGCCGGGACAGGGGGTATCCCCGCTGAAGCTTTCTTT. This chain connects TRBV10-3 to TRBJ1-1, with 11 bases that match TRBD1. Trimming removed 7 bases from V and 6 bases from J; junction bases left unmatched: 13. CDR3 length: 16 residues. Germline loops: CDR1 ENHRY, CDR2 SYGVKD.

The chain is built from TRBV27 and TRBJ2-1, with 9 bases identical to TRBD2. The CDR3 contains 16 residues. Looked up from germline, CDR1 is MNHEY and CDR2 is SMNVEV (reference sequence). V lost 7 bases and J lost 5; bases outside the gene matches: 12. The CDR3 region has the DNA TGTGCCAGCATTGGGGAGGGGGCTAGCGGGAACAATGAGCAGTTCTTC. It encodes CASIGEGASGNNEQFF.

The CDR3 loop reads CASSPYGDRYNSPLHF. The CDR3 DNA is TGTGCCAGCAGCCCCTACGGGGACAGATATAATTCACCCCTCCACTTT. V and J are TRBV9 and TRBJ1-6; 7 bases are a match to TRBD1. CDR1 SGDLS and CDR2 YYNGEE come from the germline V gene. V shed 4 bases and J 4 bases; nucleotides not matched to a gene: 8. The CDR3 sequence is 16 residues long.

This clone was counted a single time. The V and J genes are TRBV9 and TRBJ2-7; 13 bases map to TRBD2. Germline V gives CDR1 SGDLS, CDR2 YYNGEE. Trimming took 3 bases from V and 5 from J; bases not matched to a gene: 2. CDR3 length: 14 amino acids. The chain's CDR3 is CASSAGLAGNEQYF. CDR3 nucleotide sequence: TGTGCCAGCAGCGCGGGACTAGCGGGGAACGAGCAGTACTTC.

The chain combines TRBV7-9 with TRBJ1-2; maybe TRBD1 (5 bases). The CDR3 consists of 16 residues. CDR1 is SEHNR, CDR2 FQNEAQ, per germline (reference sequence). Deletions cut 8 bases from V and 8 bases from J, with 27 bases between. The DNA of the CDR3 is TGTGCCAGCGATCAAGCGGGGGGAAGTATAGTAGAGGGCTACACCTTC. The encoded protein is CASDQAGGSIVEGYTF.

V is TRBV2 and J is TRBJ1-3; D unclear. The CDR3 is 13 residues long. Trimming left V 7 bases short and J 4 bases short, with 11 bases between. Germline V gene data show CDR1 as SNHLY and CDR2 as FYNNEI. The CDR3 bases are TGTGCCAGCACCGGAGAGGTGGGAAACACCATATATTTT. Protein: CASTGEVGNTIYF.

This clone was found once. V gene TRBV12-3 or TRBV12-4 combines with J gene TRBJ1-1; D is uncertain. Trimming took 6 bases from V and 10 from J, leaving 15 bases between them. The CDR3 has 12 amino acids. CDR3 sequence: CASRFPVESAFF. The CDR3 DNA reads as TGTGCCAGCAGATTTCCCGTAGAGTCAGCTTTCTTT.

In this sample, this clone turned up once. The chain carries TRBV27 and TRBJ2-7, with unresolved D. The CDR3 is 12 residues long. Trimming cost V 5 bases and J 9 bases, with 14 bases left between them. The germline V gene encodes CDR1 MNHEY and CDR2 SMNVEV (reference sequence). Written as DNA, the CDR3 is TGTGCCAGCAGTACGCGACGGCACAGGCAGTACTTC. Encoded protein: CASSTRRHRQYF.